The clone carrying this TCR beta chain came up once. The entry originates in a study of blood T cells in healthy people across ages. Then a second PCR, running about 6 to 12 cycles, was carried out with a sample-barcoded 5' primer and a J-beta primer mix. TCRdb reprocessed the 5' RACE reads with MiXCR, giving one entry per CDR3 protein. The sample includes hundreds of thousands of distinct CDR3 sequences, 40% to 45% seen only once; the top ten take 30%. Trimming took 2 bases from V and 7 from J; bases not matched to a gene: 2. This CDR3 is 13 amino acids long. Germline V lookup: CDR1 SGHRS, CDR2 YFSETQ.

The sequence was obtained from a man of 80 years or more in good health. V and J are TRBV5-1 and TRBJ2-1, with 8 bases fitting TRBD1. Sequencing was carried out using blood. The CDR3 DNA sequence: TGCGCCAGCAGCTTTGGACAGGGAAATGAGCAGTTCTTC. Encoded protein: CASSFGQGNEQFF.